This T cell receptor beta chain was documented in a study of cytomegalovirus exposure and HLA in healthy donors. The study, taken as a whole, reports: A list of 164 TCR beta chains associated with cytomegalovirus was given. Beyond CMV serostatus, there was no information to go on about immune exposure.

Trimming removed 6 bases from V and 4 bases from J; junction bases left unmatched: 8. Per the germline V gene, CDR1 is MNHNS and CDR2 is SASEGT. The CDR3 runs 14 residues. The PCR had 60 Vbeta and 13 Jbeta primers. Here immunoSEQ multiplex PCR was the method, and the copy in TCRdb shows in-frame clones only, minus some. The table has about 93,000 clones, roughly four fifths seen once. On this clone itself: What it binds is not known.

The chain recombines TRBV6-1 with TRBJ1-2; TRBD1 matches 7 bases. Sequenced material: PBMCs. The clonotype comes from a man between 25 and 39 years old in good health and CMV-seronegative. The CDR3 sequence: CASSDGGQAYGYTF. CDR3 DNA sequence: TGTGCCAGCAGCGACGGAGGACAGGCCTATGGCTACACCTTC.